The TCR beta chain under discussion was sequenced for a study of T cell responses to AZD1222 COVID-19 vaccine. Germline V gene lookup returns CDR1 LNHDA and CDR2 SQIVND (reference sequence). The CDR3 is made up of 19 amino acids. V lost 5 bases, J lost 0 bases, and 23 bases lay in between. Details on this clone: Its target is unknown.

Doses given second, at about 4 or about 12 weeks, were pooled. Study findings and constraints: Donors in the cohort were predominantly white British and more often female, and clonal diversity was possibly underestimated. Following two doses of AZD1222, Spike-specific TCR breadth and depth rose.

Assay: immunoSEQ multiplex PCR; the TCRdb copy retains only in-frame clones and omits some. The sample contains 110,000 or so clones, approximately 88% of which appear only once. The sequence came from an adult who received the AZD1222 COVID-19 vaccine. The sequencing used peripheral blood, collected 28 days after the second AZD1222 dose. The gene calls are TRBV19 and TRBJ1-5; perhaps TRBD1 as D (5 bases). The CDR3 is CASSHPAGARLSSNQPQHF. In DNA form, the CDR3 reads TGTGCCAGTAGTCATCCCGCCGGGGCCAGATTAAGTAGCAATCAGCCCCAGCATTTT.